This entry describes one T cell receptor (beta chain). The data were taken from a study of shared clonotypes between healthy human individuals. HIV-negative, healthy adults without recent acute infections or vaccinations were the donors. Every contributor of samples was a Caucasian grown-up residing in Nashville, Tennessee. The V gene end was trimmed by 6 bases and the J gene end by 6 bases; junction bases not matched to a gene: 4. The CDR3 runs 12 residues. Per germline, CDR1 ENHRY and CDR2 SYGVKD. Produced via immunoSEQ multiplex PCR; TCRdb's table is partial and in-frame only. Of approximately 470,000 clones in the sample, around four fifths were seen once.

The V gene is TRBV10-3, the J gene TRBJ2-5; 7 bases fit TRBD2. This receptor was taken from a woman in her forties in good health. Some clones in this sample may be carry-over from other donors' samples. Source material: PBMCs. CDR3 bases: TGTGCCATCAGCGGCGGGAGCAAGACCCAGTACTTC. It is translated as CAISGGSKTQYF.